The rows below give T cell receptor beta chains drawn from one sample of a study of cytomegalovirus exposure and HLA in healthy donors. The method was immunoSEQ multiplex PCR; TCRdb's version includes in-frame clones alone and lacks a portion of them. The sample lists some 98,000 clones; roughly four fifths were seen once. Sample: PBMCs. These receptors came from a female donor in good health and CMV-seronegative. CDR3s include the opening cysteine and the closing phenylalanine or tryptophan. The D gene is left open where the match is weak. Size values are once, few and many counts, or a class for expanded clones, and some rows have none.

clone size,V gene,D gene,J gene,CDR3 protein,CDR3 DNA
.,TRBV30,.,TRBJ1-2,CAWMKERGHSYGYTF,TGTGCCTGGATGAAGGAGCGGGGCCATAGCTATGGCTACACCTTC
.,TRBV6-1,.,TRBJ1-3,CASNPRVEGNTIYF,TGTGCCAGCAACCCGCGAGTAGAAGGAAACACCATATATTTT
.,TRBV5-1,.,TRBJ2-2,CASSYTAQTNTGELFF,TGCGCCAGCAGCTATACGGCACAGACGAACACCGGGGAGCTGTTTTTT
.,TRBV19,.,TRBJ2-6,CASSRQELRANVLTF,TGTGCCAGTAGTCGACAGGAACTGAGGGCCAACGTCCTGACTTTC
.,TRBV5-6,TRBD2,TRBJ2-1,CASSQELAGNYNEQFF,TGTGCCAGCAGCCAGGAACTAGCGGGGAACTACAATGAGCAGTTCTTC
.,TRBV19,TRBD1,TRBJ1-2,CASSIGGRGISGYTF,TGTGCCAGTAGTATAGGAGGCAGGGGGATAAGTGGCTACACCTTC
.,TRBV2,.,TRBJ2-5,CASRRGPGETQYF,TGTGCCAGCAGAAGAGGGCCTGGAGAGACCCAGTACTTC
.,TRBV2,.,TRBJ1-3,CASTGSQSGNTIYF,TGTGCCAGCACGGGGTCTCAATCTGGAAACACCATATATTTT
.,TRBV5-6,TRBD2,TRBJ2-1,CASLPLSGGAVEQFF,TGTGCCAGCCTCCCCCTCAGCGGGGGGGCGGTTGAGCAGTTCTTC
.,TRBV10-1,TRBD2,TRBJ2-3,CASSKTSGGKDTQYF,TGCGCCAGCAGTAAGACTAGCGGGGGGAAAGATACGCAGTATTTT
.,TRBV4-1,TRBD2,TRBJ2-1,CASSPAGAYNEQFF,TGCGCCAGCAGCCCGGCGGGAGCCTACAATGAGCAGTTCTTC
.,TRBV5-1,.,TRBJ2-5,CASSLRDSQGSGETQYF,TGCGCCAGCAGCTTGCGTGATAGCCAAGGATCCGGGGAGACCCAGTACTTC
.,TRBV5-5,.,TRBJ2-5,CASSPRPRGETQYF,TGTGCCAGCAGCCCCAGACCTCGCGGAGAGACCCAGTACTTC
.,TRBV2,.,TRBJ1-5,CASRILGDQPQHF,TGTGCCAGCAGGATCCTAGGGGATCAGCCCCAGCATTTT
.,TRBV30,.,TRBJ1-2,CAWSVRGGGYTF,TGTGCCTGGAGTGTGCGGGGCGGGGGCTACACCTTC
.,TRBV7-9,.,TRBJ1-4,CASSSYRDTNEKLFF,TGTGCCAGCAGCTCGTACCGGGATACCAATGAAAAACTGTTTTTT
.,TRBV9,TRBD2,TRBJ2-1,CASSGGGRTSFVNEQFF,TGTGCCAGCAGCGGGGGTGGGAGGACTAGCTTCGTCAATGAGCAGTTCTTC
.,TRBV5-1,.,TRBJ2-5,CASSLGVQGETQYF,TGCGCCAGCAGCTTGGGAGTTCAGGGAGAGACCCAGTACTTC
.,TRBV6-1,TRBD1,TRBJ2-7,CASSEFDRQGDEQYF,TGTGCCAGCAGTGAATTTGATAGACAGGGAGACGAGCAGTACTTC
few,TRBV11-2,.,TRBJ1-5,CASSLRSEQPQHF,TGTGCCAGCAGCTTAAGATCGGAGCAGCCCCAGCATTTT
.,TRBV7-2,.,TRBJ1-1,CASSLDPYREEAFF,TGTGCCAGCAGCTTAGATCCGTACAGGGAGGAAGCTTTCTTT